Listed below are T cell receptor beta chains from one sample, sequenced in a study of T-cell memory formation after mild COVID-19. Via MiXCR, TCRdb re-called the 5' RACE reads, giving one row per CDR3 protein. The repertoire holds 150,000 to 200,000 distinct CDR3 sequences, with roughly 16% as singletons. The sample comprised PBMCs or a T cell subset sorted from them (not recorded which). These receptors were obtained from an adult woman who had mild COVID-19 (a few samples of this study predate the infection). Cell type and time point are not known. CDR3s include the opening cysteine and the closing phenylalanine or tryptophan. The order of the fields is J gene, D gene, clone size, V gene, CDR3 protein, CDR3 DNA. A D gene is named only where the DNA matches it firmly. A clone size is listed for some rows: how often the clone was seen (once, few, many), or a class if it is expanded.

J gene: TRBJ2-5
D gene: TRBD1
clone size: -
V gene: TRBV7-8
CDR3 protein: CAIARDRGETQYF
CDR3 DNA: TGTGCCATTGCTAGGGACAGGGGGGAGACCCAGTACTTC

J gene: TRBJ2-2
D gene: -
clone size: few
V gene: TRBV27
CDR3 protein: CASTVARKNTGELFF
CDR3 DNA: TGTGCCAGCACCGTGGCCAGAAAGAACACCGGGGAGCTGTTTTTT

J gene: TRBJ2-2
D gene: TRBD2
clone size: -
V gene: TRBV5-1
CDR3 protein: CASSLNQRGAGSGELFF
CDR3 DNA: TGCGCCAGCAGCCTCAACCAGCGGGGGGCCGGCTCCGGGGAGCTGTTTTTT

J gene: TRBJ1-5
D gene: -
clone size: -
V gene: TRBV4-1
CDR3 protein: CASSLQGSNQPQHF
CDR3 DNA: TGCGCCAGCAGCCTCCAGGGTTCCAATCAGCCCCAGCATTTT

J gene: TRBJ2-1
D gene: -
clone size: -
V gene: TRBV30
CDR3 protein: CAWKQPLPYSEQFF
CDR3 DNA: TGTGCCTGGAAACAGCCCCTTCCCTACAGTGAGCAGTTCTTC

J gene: TRBJ2-1
D gene: -
clone size: few
V gene: TRBV5-1
CDR3 protein: CASSLARENEQFF
CDR3 DNA: TGCGCCAGCAGCTTGGCACGGGAGAATGAGCAGTTCTTC

J gene: TRBJ1-4
D gene: -
clone size: -
V gene: TRBV20-1
CDR3 protein: CSARDRRGNEKLFF
CDR3 DNA: TGCAGTGCTAGAGACAGGAGGGGGAATGAAAAACTGTTTTTT

J gene: TRBJ2-1
D gene: -
clone size: few
V gene: TRBV7-2
CDR3 protein: CASSLVRAPRANEQFF
CDR3 DNA: TGTGCCAGCAGCTTAGTAAGGGCGCCCAGGGCCAATGAGCAGTTCTTC

J gene: TRBJ2-1
D gene: -
clone size: -
V gene: TRBV9
CDR3 protein: CASSVDEAGLTEQFF
CDR3 DNA: TGTGCCAGCAGCGTAGACGAAGCAGGACTTACTGAGCAGTTCTTC

J gene: TRBJ1-1
D gene: -
clone size: few
V gene: TRBV6-6
CDR3 protein: CASSYSEGRNTEAFF
CDR3 DNA: TGTGCCAGCAGTTACTCGGAAGGGAGGAACACTGAAGCTTTCTTT

J gene: TRBJ2-7
D gene: TRBD2
clone size: few
V gene: TRBV10-3
CDR3 protein: CAIGSGVAGAYEQYF
CDR3 DNA: TGTGCCATCGGGTCGGGCGTAGCGGGAGCCTACGAGCAGTACTTC

J gene: TRBJ1-4
D gene: -
clone size: -
V gene: TRBV12-3/TRBV12-4
CDR3 protein: CASSFGLGEKLFF
CDR3 DNA: TGTGCCAGCAGTTTTGGCCTGGGTGAAAAACTGTTTTTT

J gene: TRBJ1-2
D gene: TRBD1
clone size: few
V gene: TRBV18
CDR3 protein: CASSPPPGTEGRGYTF
CDR3 DNA: TGTGCCAGCTCACCACCTCCCGGGACAGAGGGTCGGGGCTACACCTTC